The clone carrying this T cell receptor beta chain appeared a few times. The data stem from a study of identical twins. Trimming took off 0 bases at V and 3 bases at J, with 6 bases between the two ends. The CDR3 runs to 13 residues. Germline V lookup: CDR1 MNHEY, CDR2 SVGEGT. TCRdb redid the calling of the 5' RACE reads with MiXCR, one entry per CDR3 protein. In the table there are roughly 720,000 distinct CDR3 sequences, 15% to 20% of which are singletons. These data also featured in a second study, about T cells expressing NK-cell markers.

The sequencing sample was made of PBMCs. V and J are TRBV6-2 or TRBV6-3 and TRBJ2-7; D is unclear. The sequence was obtained from a woman under 30 in good health. The CDR3 DNA reads as TGTGCCAGCAGTTACTCCCCGATCTACGAGCAGTACTTC. Protein sequence: CASSYSPIYEQYF.